Listed below are T cell receptor beta chains from one sample, sequenced in a study of T cell changes during pregnancy in multiple sclerosis. Clones were read by immunoSEQ multiplex PCR, and TCRdb kept only the in-frame ones, dropping some. The sample has about 57,000 clones, about nine tenths seen once. The sequencing used peripheral blood, collected after pregnancy. These receptors were collected from a female donor with multiple sclerosis, enrolled in a pregnancy study. Each CDR3 is given with its conserved first and last residue. D genes are given only for firm matches. Not every row has a clone size; where given, it reads once, few, many or a size class.

CASSFVGGVYTGELFF,TGTGCCAGCAGCTTCGTCGGGGGGGTATACACCGGGGAGCTGTTTTTT,TRBV7-8,.,TRBD2,TRBJ2-2
CASTQGAQGNTIYF,TGTGCCAGCACACAGGGGGCGCAAGGAAACACCATATATTTT,TRBV5-4,.,TRBD1,TRBJ1-3
CASSDDRTSPDGYTF,TGTGCCAGTAGTGACGACAGAACGTCACCTGATGGCTACACCTTC,TRBV19,.,.,TRBJ1-2
CASSFDRSYEQYF,TGCGCCAGCAGCTTCGACAGATCCTACGAGCAGTACTTC,TRBV4-1,.,.,TRBJ2-7
CASSVGGRPYEQYF,TGTGCCAGCAGCGTAGGAGGCAGACCCTACGAGCAGTACTTC,TRBV9,.,.,TRBJ2-7
CASSGDSGGPTDTQYF,TGTGCCAGCAGTGGAGACTCAGGGGGGCCCACAGATACGCAGTATTTT,TRBV25-1,.,.,TRBJ2-3
CASRAKQGGDNEKLFF,TGCGCCAGCAGGGCAAAACAGGGAGGGGATAATGAAAAACTGTTTTTT,TRBV10-1,.,.,TRBJ1-4
CSVGQNMRQPQHF,TGCAGCGTTGGCCAAAACATGCGGCAGCCCCAGCATTTT,TRBV29-1,.,.,TRBJ1-5
CASSRTGGESGANVLTF,TGCGCCAGCAGCCGGACAGGGGGTGAATCTGGGGCCAACGTCCTGACTTTC,TRBV4-3,once,TRBD1,TRBJ2-6
CASSPAGVDYEQYF,TGTGCCAGCTCACCCGCAGGGGTCGACTACGAGCAGTACTTC,TRBV18,.,.,TRBJ2-7
CASSIGLANQETQYF,TGTGCCAGTAGTATAGGGCTAGCTAACCAAGAGACCCAGTACTTC,TRBV19,.,.,TRBJ2-5
CASSPAGGGYEQYF,TGTGCCAGCAGTCCGGCAGGGGGCGGGTACGAGCAGTACTTC,TRBV27,.,TRBD1,TRBJ2-7
CASSGIRYRNQPQHF,TGTGCCAGCAGCGGCATCCGTTACAGGAATCAGCCCCAGCATTTT,TRBV5-6,.,.,TRBJ1-5
CASRGRDNEQFF,TGTGCCAGCAGAGGCAGGGACAATGAGCAGTTCTTC,TRBV11-3,.,.,TRBJ2-1
CASSTTGYFSTEAFF,TGTGCCAGCAGTACGACAGGGTACTTTAGCACTGAAGCTTTCTTT,TRBV27,.,TRBD1,TRBJ1-1
CASSKRTGGPQETQYF,TGTGCCAGCAGCAAAAGGACAGGGGGCCCCCAAGAGACCCAGTACTTC,TRBV5-4,.,TRBD1,TRBJ2-5
CAWSVQGPKYF,TGTGCCTGGAGTGTACAGGGTCCCAAGTACTTC,TRBV30,.,.,TRBJ2-7
CASRAFAGGLYNEQFF,TGTGCCAGCAGGGCTTTTGCGGGGGGCCTCTACAATGAGCAGTTCTTC,TRBV27,.,TRBD2,TRBJ2-1
CASSRRAGGLTYNEQFF,TGTGCCAGCAGCCGGAGGGCGGGGGGGTTGACCTACAATGAGCAGTTCTTC,TRBV11-2,.,TRBD2,TRBJ2-1
CASSPPQGAPYEQYF,TGTGCCAGCAGTCCCCCCCAGGGGGCTCCCTACGAGCAGTACTTC,TRBV28,.,TRBD1,TRBJ2-7
CASSFDRNQPQHF,TGTGCCAGCAGCTTTGACAGGAATCAGCCCCAGCATTTT,TRBV6-6,.,.,TRBJ1-5
CASSVGPGGYEQYF,TGTGCCAGCAGCGTAGGACCGGGAGGGTACGAGCAGTACTTC,TRBV9,.,TRBD2,TRBJ2-7
CASSLDRVDNQPQHF,TGTGCCAGCAGTCTGGACAGGGTGGACAATCAGCCCCAGCATTTT,TRBV2,.,TRBD1,TRBJ1-5
CASSPYSGLAGGSFYNEQFF,TGTGCCAGCAGCCCCTATTCCGGACTAGCGGGGGGATCTTTCTACAATGAGCAGTTCTTC,TRBV13,.,TRBD2,TRBJ2-1
CASSRSTGGGIRAFF,TGTGCCAGCTCACGCTCCACAGGGGGCGGGATCCGAGCTTTCTTT,TRBV18,.,TRBD1,TRBJ1-1
CASTASWETQYF,TGTGCCAGCACCGCGTCATGGGAGACCCAGTACTTC,TRBV2,.,.,TRBJ2-5
CAWSVGPGQPQHF,TGTGCCTGGAGTGTGGGGCCAGGTCAGCCCCAGCATTTT,TRBV30,.,.,TRBJ1-5
CASSGQGYTEAFF,TGTGCCAGCAGCGGACAGGGGTACACTGAAGCTTTCTTT,TRBV9,few,TRBD1,TRBJ1-1
CASSQTTGYNQPQHF,TGCGCCAGCAGCCAGACGACAGGCTACAATCAGCCCCAGCATTTT,TRBV5-1,.,.,TRBJ1-5
CASTPGGNYGYTF,TGTGCCAGCACGCCAGGGGGGAACTATGGCTACACCTTC,TRBV2,.,TRBD1,TRBJ1-2
CASSLKGAGPETQYF,TGTGCCAGCAGCTTGAAGGGGGCGGGACCAGAGACCCAGTACTTC,TRBV5-4,few,.,TRBJ2-5
CANYINLGQGPFYEQYF,TGCGCCAACTATATTAATCTTGGACAGGGACCTTTTTACGAGCAGTACTTC,TRBV5-1,.,TRBD1,TRBJ2-7
CASSPGTGVTETQYF,TGTGCCAGCAGCCCGGGGACAGGGGTTACAGAGACCCAGTACTTC,TRBV5-4,once,TRBD1,TRBJ2-5
CASSVVGQGGEKLFF,TGTGCCAGCAGCGTAGTGGGCCAGGGAGGGGAAAAACTGTTTTTT,TRBV9,.,.,TRBJ1-4
CASSLGTGTGDQQFF,TGCGCCAGCAGCTTGGGTACCGGGACTGGAGATCAGCAGTTCTTC,TRBV5-1,.,.,TRBJ2-1
CASSPLPGLAAFF,TGCGCCAGCAGCCCTCTCCCGGGACTGGCAGCTTTCTTT,TRBV23-1,.,.,TRBJ1-1
CASSPGGNSNQPQHF,TGTGCCAGCAGTCCAGGGGGTAATAGCAATCAGCCCCAGCATTTT,TRBV28,.,TRBD1,TRBJ1-5
CASSLDGGSQSDTQYF,TGTGCCAGCAGCTTAGATGGGGGGAGCCAATCAGATACGCAGTATTTT,TRBV11-3,.,.,TRBJ2-3
CASSRQFNEKLFF,TGTGCCAGTAGCCGACAGTTTAATGAAAAACTGTTTTTT,TRBV19,.,.,TRBJ1-4
CASSFLGANTEAFF,TGCGCCAGCAGCTTCCTAGGTGCCAACACTGAAGCTTTCTTT,TRBV5-1,.,.,TRBJ1-1
CASKVGRNTEAFF,TGTGCCAGCAAGGTGGGGCGGAACACTGAAGCTTTCTTT,TRBV6-6,.,.,TRBJ1-1
CASSLFGGQSGYTF,TGTGCCAGCAGTTTATTCGGGGGGCAGAGTGGCTACACCTTC,TRBV27,.,.,TRBJ1-2
CAWMRGGSGANVLTF,TGTGCCTGGATGCGGGGGGGCTCTGGGGCCAACGTCCTGACTTTC,TRBV30,.,TRBD2,TRBJ2-6
CASSLRQGNTEAFF,TGCGCCAGCAGCCTACGACAGGGGAACACTGAAGCTTTCTTT,TRBV5-1,.,TRBD1,TRBJ1-1
CSVETVPNYGYTF,TGCAGCGTTGAGACAGTCCCTAACTATGGCTACACCTTC,TRBV29-1,.,.,TRBJ1-2
CASSPPALDSQNTEAFF,TGTGCCAGCAGTCCACCCGCCTTAGACAGTCAGAACACTGAAGCTTTCTTT,TRBV28,once,.,TRBJ1-1
CASRQGAVGGYTF,TGTGCCAGCAGACAGGGGGCGGTGGGTGGCTACACCTTC,TRBV5-5,.,TRBD1,TRBJ1-2
CASSTPGGILSGNTIYF,TGTGCCAGCAGCACCCCAGGGGGAATTCTCTCTGGAAACACCATATATTTT,TRBV7-8,.,TRBD1,TRBJ1-3
CASSLVADQGTSLHF,TGCGCCAGCAGCTTGGTGGCCGATCAGGGCACGTCCCTCCACTTT,TRBV5-1,.,.,TRBJ1-6
CASSYHTEAFF,TGTGCCAGCAGTTACCATACAGAAGCTTTCTTT,TRBV6-6,once,.,TRBJ1-1
CATKDSGGVYEQYF,TGTGCCACTAAGGACAGCGGGGGAGTCTACGAGCAGTACTTC,TRBV19,.,TRBD2,TRBJ2-7
CASSIRVYSNQPQHF,TGTGCCAGTAGTATTCGCGTTTATAGCAATCAGCCCCAGCATTTT,TRBV19,.,.,TRBJ1-5
CASSQVLGMNTEAFF,TGTGCCAGCAGCCAAGTCCTGGGCATGAACACTGAAGCTTTCTTT,TRBV14,.,.,TRBJ1-1
CASSPIAGGPGTQYF,TGCGCCAGCAGCCCCATAGCGGGGGGGCCTGGTACGCAGTATTTT,TRBV5-1,.,TRBD2,TRBJ2-3
CASSPRGISNEKLFF,TGTGCCAGCTCTCCCCGCGGCATTTCCAATGAAAAACTGTTTTTT,TRBV18,once,.,TRBJ1-4
CASSQALAGGGTGELFF,TGCGCCAGCAGCCAAGCCCTCGCGGGGGGCGGGACCGGGGAGCTGTTTTTT,TRBV4-3,.,TRBD2,TRBJ2-2
CASSLLGGVTEAFF,TGTGCCAGCAGCTTACTAGGGGGCGTCACTGAAGCTTTCTTT,TRBV7-8,.,TRBD1,TRBJ1-1
CASSLRPGAGGEQYF,TGTGCCAGCAGCTTACGTCCGGGGGCGGGAGGGGAGCAGTACTTC,TRBV7-3,few,TRBD2,TRBJ2-7
CASSLDPTGYGYTF,TGTGCCAGCAGCTTGGACCCCACGGGGTATGGCTACACCTTC,TRBV5-4,.,.,TRBJ1-2